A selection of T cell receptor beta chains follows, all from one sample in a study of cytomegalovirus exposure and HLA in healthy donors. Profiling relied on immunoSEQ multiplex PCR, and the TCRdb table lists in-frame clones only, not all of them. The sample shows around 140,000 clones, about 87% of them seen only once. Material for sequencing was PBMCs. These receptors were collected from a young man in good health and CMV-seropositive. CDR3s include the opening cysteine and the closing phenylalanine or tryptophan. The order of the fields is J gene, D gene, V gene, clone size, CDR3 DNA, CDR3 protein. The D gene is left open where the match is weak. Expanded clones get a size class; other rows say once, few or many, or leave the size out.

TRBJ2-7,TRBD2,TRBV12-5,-,TGTGCTAGTGGTTTGGGAAGTGGCGGGAGTGCCTACGAGCAGTACTTC,CASGLGSGGSAYEQYF
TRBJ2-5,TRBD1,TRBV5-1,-,TGCGCCAGCAGCTCTACCCCGACAGGGATGGGGACCCAGTACTTC,CASSSTPTGMGTQYF
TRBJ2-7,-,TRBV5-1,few,TGCGCCAGCAGCTCACCAGGGGTTAGTTACGAGCAGTACTTC,CASSSPGVSYEQYF
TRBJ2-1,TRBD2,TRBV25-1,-,TGTGCCAGCAGTAAGTGGCGGGGGGTGTACAATGAGCAGTTCTTC,CASSKWRGVYNEQFF
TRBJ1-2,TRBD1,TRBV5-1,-,TGCGCCAGCAGCTTGGCAGGGGGCGGCTCGATTTCAGCCTATGGCTACACCTTC,CASSLAGGGSISAYGYTF
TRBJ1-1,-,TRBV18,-,TGTGCCAGCTCACCGGGGAGGAACACTGAAGCTTTCTTT,CASSPGRNTEAFF
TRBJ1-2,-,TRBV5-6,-,TGTGCCAGCAGCCCAGGACTTAATGGCTACACCTTC,CASSPGLNGYTF
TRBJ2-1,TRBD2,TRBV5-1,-,TGCGCCAGCAGCCGGCCTAGCGGGCCCAATGAGCAGTTCTTC,CASSRPSGPNEQFF
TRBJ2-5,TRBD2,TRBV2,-,TGTGCCAGCAGGGATCCTCGACTAGCGGGAGCGGAGCCCCAGTACTTC,CASRDPRLAGAEPQYF
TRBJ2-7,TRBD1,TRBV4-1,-,TGCGCCAGCAGCCCCTCGTCGGGACAGGGGACCTACGAGCAGTACTTC,CASSPSSGQGTYEQYF
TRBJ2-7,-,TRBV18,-,TGTGCCAGCTCACCAGAAGGAGCCTACGAGCAGTACTTC,CASSPEGAYEQYF
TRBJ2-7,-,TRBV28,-,TGTGCCAGCAGTTGGACCGGGCAGGGTGCTTTTTTGGGGTACTTC,CASSWTGQGAFLGYF
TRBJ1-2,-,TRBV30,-,TGTGCCTGGACCCCAGGCCGTAACTATGGCTACACCTTC,CAWTPGRNYGYTF
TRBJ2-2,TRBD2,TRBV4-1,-,TGCGCCAGCAGCCAACCCGGACTAGCGGGAGAGACCGGGGAGCTGTTTTTT,CASSQPGLAGETGELFF
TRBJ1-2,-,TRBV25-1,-,TGTGCCAGCAGTGAAGGACATAACTATGGCTACACCTTC,CASSEGHNYGYTF
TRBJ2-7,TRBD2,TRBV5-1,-,TGCGCCAGCAGCTTGGGGGGACTAGCGGCCTCCTACGAGCAGTACTTC,CASSLGGLAASYEQYF
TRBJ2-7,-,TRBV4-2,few,TGTGCCAGCAGCCAACAATACAGGGATTCGTACGAGCAGTACTTC,CASSQQYRDSYEQYF
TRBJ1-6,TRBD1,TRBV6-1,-,TGTGCCAGCCGGACAGGGGTTAATTCACCCCTCCACTTT,CASRTGVNSPLHF
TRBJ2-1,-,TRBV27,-,TGTGCCAGCAGTTTAGGAGGGGGCGCTTTCAATGAGCAGTTCTTC,CASSLGGGAFNEQFF
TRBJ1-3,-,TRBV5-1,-,TGCGCCAGCAGCTTGGAGGGGCCGCACTCTGGAAACACCATATATTTT,CASSLEGPHSGNTIYF
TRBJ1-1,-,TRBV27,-,TGTGCCAGCAGCACCCTCGCAGGGAAGGACACTGAAGCTTTCTTT,CASSTLAGKDTEAFF
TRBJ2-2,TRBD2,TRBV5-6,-,TGTGCCAGCAGCCATAAGAGCGGGATAAGGGGCGGGGAGCTGTTTTTT,CASSHKSGIRGGELFF
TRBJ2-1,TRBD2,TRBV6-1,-,TGTGCCAGCAGTAAATTAGCGGGAGCAGTAAATGAGCAGTTCTTC,CASSKLAGAVNEQFF
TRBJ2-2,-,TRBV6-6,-,TGTGCCAGCAGTCAGGGGTTAACCGGGGAGCTGTTTTTT,CASSQGLTGELFF
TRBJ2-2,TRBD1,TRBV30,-,TGTGCCTTCAAACCTCAGGGGGTTGGGACCGGGGAGCTGTTTTTT,CAFKPQGVGTGELFF
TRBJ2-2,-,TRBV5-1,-,TGCGCCAGCAGCTTGGGCAGTAACACCGGGGAGCTGTTTTTT,CASSLGSNTGELFF
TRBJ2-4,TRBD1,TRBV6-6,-,TGTGCCAGCAGCAGCCCCGGGACAGACAAAAACATTCAGTACTTC,CASSSPGTDKNIQYF
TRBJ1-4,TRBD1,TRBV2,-,TGTGCCAGCAGGGGGGACAGTGGGTACGAAAAACTGTTTTTT,CASRGDSGYEKLFF
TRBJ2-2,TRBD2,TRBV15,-,TGTGCCACCAGCGCCATCCGCCTGACTAGCGGGGGAACCAACACCGGGGAGCTGTTTTTT,CATSAIRLTSGGTNTGELFF
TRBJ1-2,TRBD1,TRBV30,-,TGTGCCTGGACGAGAACAGGGGGCGATTCCGAAGGCTACACCTTC,CAWTRTGGDSEGYTF
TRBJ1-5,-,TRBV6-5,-,TGTGCCAGCAGTTACTCGAGGCTCGGCAATCAGCCCCAGCATTTT,CASSYSRLGNQPQHF
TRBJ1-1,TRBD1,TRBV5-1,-,TGCGCCAGCAGCCCGGGGACAGGCGACACTGAAGCTTTCTTT,CASSPGTGDTEAFF
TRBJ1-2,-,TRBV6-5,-,TGTGCCAGCAGCCCCGACTCTAACTATGGCTACACCTTC,CASSPDSNYGYTF
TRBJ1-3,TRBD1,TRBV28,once,TGTGCCAGTTCGACAGGGGTTAGTAGGGGAAACACCATATATTTT,CASSTGVSRGNTIYF
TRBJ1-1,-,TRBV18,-,TGTGCCAGCTCACCGACTCGGGAAGCCATGAACACTGAAGCTTTCTTT,CASSPTREAMNTEAFF
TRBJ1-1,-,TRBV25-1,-,TGTGCCAGCAGTATCTCGAACACTGAAGCTTTCTTT,CASSISNTEAFF
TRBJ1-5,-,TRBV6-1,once,TGTGCCAGCAGTCTAAAACGGGGGGATCAGCCCCAGCATTTT,CASSLKRGDQPQHF
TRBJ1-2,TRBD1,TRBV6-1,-,TGTGCCAGCAGTGAAAATTGGACAGGGGTTAACTATGGCTACACCTTC,CASSENWTGVNYGYTF
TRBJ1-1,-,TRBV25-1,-,TGTGCCAGCAGTGAGTCGGGATACGTTGAAGCTTTCTTT,CASSESGYVEAFF
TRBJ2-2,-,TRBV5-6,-,TGTGCCAGCACCCTATGGGGGCCTTCTACCGGGGAGCTGTTTTTT,CASTLWGPSTGELFF
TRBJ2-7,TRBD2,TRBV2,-,TGTGCCAGCAGTTCACTCGGGGGGAAGGTATACGAGCAGTACTTC,CASSSLGGKVYEQYF
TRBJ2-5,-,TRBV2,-,TGTGCCAGTACTGGGGACTTTCAAGAGACCCAGTACTTC,CASTGDFQETQYF
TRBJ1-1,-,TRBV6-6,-,TGTGCCAGCCTAACTTCGGGGGGCGCAACTGAAGCTTTCTTT,CASLTSGGATEAFF
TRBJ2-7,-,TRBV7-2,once,TGTGCCAGCAGACTCAGCGGATCCTACGAGCAGTACTTC,CASRLSGSYEQYF
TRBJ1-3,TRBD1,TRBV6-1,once,TGTGCCAGCAATTTGGGACAGATTGGAAACACCATATATTTT,CASNLGQIGNTIYF
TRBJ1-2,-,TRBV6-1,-,TGTGCCAGCAGTGAGAGGGCAGCCCTTGCCTATGGCTACACCTTC,CASSERAALAYGYTF
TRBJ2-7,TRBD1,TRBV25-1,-,TGTGCCAGCAGTGAGGGGACAGGGTATCCCCCCTACGAGCAGTACTTC,CASSEGTGYPPYEQYF
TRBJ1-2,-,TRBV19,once,TGTGCCAGTATTTCTCGGGGGGATCGGGGCTACACCTTC,CASISRGDRGYTF
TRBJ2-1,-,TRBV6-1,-,TGTGCCAGCAGTGAAACTGAAGACTACAATGAGCAGTTCTTC,CASSETEDYNEQFF
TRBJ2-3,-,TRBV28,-,TGTGCCAGCAGTCCTGGGACACCAGATACGCAGTATTTT,CASSPGTPDTQYF
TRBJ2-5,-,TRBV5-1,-,TGCGCCAGCAGCTTGCGTCCAGAAGAGACCCAGTACTTC,CASSLRPEETQYF
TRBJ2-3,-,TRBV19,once,TGTGCCAGTAGCAGGGGAAGGGGATCAGATACGCAGTATTTT,CASSRGRGSDTQYF
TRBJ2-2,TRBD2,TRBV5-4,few,TGTGCCAGCAGCTTGGACAGCGGGACGAACACCGGGGAGCTGTTTTTT,CASSLDSGTNTGELFF
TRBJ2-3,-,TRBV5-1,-,TGCGCCAGCAGCCCGGGAGATACGCAGTATTTT,CASSPGDTQYF
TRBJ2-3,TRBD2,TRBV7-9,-,TGTGCCAGCAGACCTACTAGCGGCCTCTTCACAGATACGCAGTATTTT,CASRPTSGLFTDTQYF
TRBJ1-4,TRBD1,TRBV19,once,TGTGCCAGTAGTGACCAGGGGGGAACTAATGAAAAACTGTTTTTT,CASSDQGGTNEKLFF